This TCR beta chain came from a study of blood T cells in healthy people across ages. On the study more broadly: Per every two T cells, about one barcoded beta molecule was captured by template switching.

With a J-beta primer mix and a sample-barcoded 5' primer, a second PCR ran about 7 to 12 cycles. One entry per CDR3 protein results from TCRdb running MiXCR on the 5' RACE reads. The data show 750,000 to 1,000,000 distinct CDR3 sequences, under 35% seen once. This clonotype was recorded a few times. Another study also made use of these data, one on T cells of mothers and their children. That paper states: Every mother supplied over 8 million TCR beta CDR3 reads and every child a few million.

Sequencing input: blood. The receptor comes from a middle-aged woman in good health.

The CDR3 DNA is TGCGCCAGCAGCCAAGATCAAGGTTCTTTCCAGCCCCAGCATTTT. It translates to CASSQDQGSFQPQHF. The genes are TRBV4-1 and TRBJ1-5; D not certain. This CDR3 comprises 15 residues. Per the germline V gene, CDR1 is MGHRA and CDR2 is YSYEKL. V lost 0 bases, J lost 7 bases, and 13 bases lay in between.